Shown below are 14 T cell receptor beta chains from a single sample sequenced in a study of T cell responses to AZD1222 COVID-19 vaccine. The method was immunoSEQ multiplex PCR; TCRdb's version includes in-frame clones alone and lacks a portion of them. The sample lists around 100,000 clones; about 91% were seen once. This specimen was peripheral blood, taken 28 days after the second AZD1222 dose. These receptors were obtained from an adult who received the AZD1222 COVID-19 vaccine.

The chain employs TRBV12-5 and TRBJ1-1; TRBD1 agrees at 7 bases. J gave up 11 bases and V 1 base, and 7 bases lay outside the gene matches. Germline loops: CDR1 LGHNT, CDR2 FRNRAP. This CDR3 spans 13 amino acids. CDR3 sequence (DNA): TGTGCTAGTGGTTTGGCTACGGGGACAGCTGCTTTCTTT. Residues: CASGLATGTAAFF. The variable domain in full, completed from reference TRBV12-5 and TRBJ1-1, reads DARVTQTPRHKVTEMGQEVTMRCQPILGHNTVFWYRQTMMQGLELLAYFRNRAPLDDSGMPKDRFSAEMPDATLATLKIQPSEPRDSAVYFCASGLATGTAAFFGQGTRLTVV.

The rearrangement links TRBV5-5 to TRBJ1-5; D is possibly TRBD1 (6 bases). Per the germline V gene, CDR1 is SGHKS and CDR2 is YYEKEE (reference sequence). The CDR3 totals 15 residues. Trimming took off 0 bases at V and 3 bases at J, with 10 bases between the two ends. The CDR3 nucleotides are TGTGCCAGCAGCTTGGACAGGGTACCCAATCAGCCCCAGCATTTT. Residues: CASSLDRVPNQPQHF. Full variable domain (rest looked up from reference TRBV5-5 and TRBJ1-5): DAGVTQSPTHLIKTRGQQVTLRCSPISGHKSVSWYQQVLGQGPQFIFQYYEKEERGRGNFPDRFSARQFPNYSSELNVNALLLGDSALYLCASSLDRVPNQPQHFGDGTRLSIL.

This chain joins TRBV6-1 and TRBJ2-1; 8 nucleotides match TRBD2. CDR1 is MNHNS, CDR2 SASEGT, per germline. The CDR3 extends over 15 amino acids. V shed 6 bases, J shed 8 bases, and the junction held 12 bases outside the gene matches. The CDR3 bases are TGTGCCAGCAGACAATCGGCGGGGGGTAAGGATGAGCAGTTCTTC. Its protein is CASRQSAGGKDEQFF.

V gene TRBV25-1 combines with J gene TRBJ1-2, with TRBD1 identical over 8 bases. Trimming at V came to 3 bases and at J to 0 bases, leaving 3 bases not matched to a gene. In germline, CDR1 is MGHDK, CDR2 SYGVNS. The CDR3 sequence is 15 residues long. CDR3 nucleotide sequence: TGTGCCAGCAGTGATACAGGGGGAGCTAACTATGGCTACACCTTC. Translation gives CASSDTGGANYGYTF.

This clone was counted a single time. Other DNA sequences in the same sample also yield this CDR3. This rearrangement joins TRBV11-2 to TRBJ1-3; D gene ambiguous. The CDR3 loop spans 14 amino acids. Germline values: CDR1 SGHAT, CDR2 FQNNGV. V was pared by 1 base and J by 0 bases, with 4 bases between. In DNA form, the CDR3 reads TGTGCCAGCAGCTTAGGTAGCTCTGGAAACACCATATATTTT. Protein product: CASSLGSSGNTIYF.

The chain links TRBV7-2 to TRBJ2-1, with TRBD1 as a possible D gene (5 bases). CDR3 length: 14 amino acids. The V end was cut by 0 bases, the J end by 10 bases, with 13 bases between. Germline CDR1 SGHTA, CDR2 FQGNSA. CDR3 DNA sequence: TGTGCCAGCAGCTTAGCTGGCTTGGGGCAAGAGCAGTTCTTC. This codes for CASSLAGLGQEQFF.

V and J are TRBV27 and TRBJ2-1; possibly TRBD1 for D (5 bases). Germline V lookup: CDR1 MNHEY, CDR2 SMNVEV (reference sequence). V lost 11 bases, J lost 7 bases, and 21 bases lay in between. This CDR3 is built from 14 residues. This CDR3 reads CASRPGQSFNEQFF. CDR3 sequence (DNA): TGTGCCTCAAGGCCTGGACAAAGTTTTAATGAGCAGTTCTTC.

This rearrangement joins TRBV4-3 to TRBJ1-3; D gene ambiguous. There are 16 residues in the CDR3. Trimming removed 0 bases at V and 0 bases at J, with 9 bases between. Germline CDR1 reads LGHNA; CDR2 reads YSLEER. CDR3 sequence (DNA): TGCGCCAGCAGCCAAGATCTCGGTAACTCTGGAAACACCATATATTTT. Protein: CASSQDLGNSGNTIYF.

The V gene is TRBV6-5, the J gene TRBJ2-3; D ambiguous. Germline assignment: CDR1 MNHEY and CDR2 SVGAGI. V gave up 7 bases and J gave up 0 bases, with 14 bases separating them. The length of the CDR3 is 15 residues. CDR3 in DNA: TGTGCCAGCAATTCCCTGGCGGACAGCACAGATACGCAGTATTTT. It specifies CASNSLADSTDTQYF.

The rearrangement links TRBV19 to TRBJ2-5; 14 bases map to TRBD2. With V trimmed by 6 bases and J by 5 bases, 5 bases remained unmatched. Germline CDR1 is LNHDA and CDR2 is SQIVND (reference sequence). This CDR3 contains 15 residues. This chain's CDR3 is CASSRTSGGFETQYF. CDR3 bases: TGTGCCAGTAGCCGGACTAGCGGGGGGTTTGAGACCCAGTACTTC.

V gene TRBV27 combines with J gene TRBJ2-1; D is possibly TRBD2 (6 bases). CDR1 MNHEY and CDR2 SMNVEV come from the germline V gene (reference sequence). The CDR3 length is 14 residues. Trimming pared 6 bases from V and 0 bases from J, leaving 9 bases between. The CDR3 DNA reads TGTGCCAGCAGCCCCGGGGGCTCCTACAATGAGCAGTTCTTC. Its protein product is CASSPGGSYNEQFF.

This chain connects TRBV6-6 to TRBJ2-2; weak D call: TRBD2 (5 bases). From germline, CDR1 is MNHNY and CDR2 SVGAGI (reference sequence). Trimming took 6 bases from V and 0 from J, leaving 8 bases between them. The CDR3 runs 14 residues. CDR3 in amino acids: CASRGSANTGELFF. DNA for the CDR3: TGTGCCAGCAGGGGTAGCGCGAACACCGGGGAGCTGTTTTTT.

V is TRBV2 and J is TRBJ2-2; a weak D match, TRBD1 (6 bases). Germline lookup yields CDR1 SNHLY and CDR2 FYNNEI. The CDR3 totals 13 residues. Trimming pared 7 bases from V and 1 base from J, leaving 7 bases between. The DNA for the CDR3 is TGTGCCAGCAACAGGGAGAACACCGGGGAGCTGTTTTTT. Its translation: CASNRENTGELFF.

CDR3 sequence: CASSLNRGIDSGANVLTF. DNA of the CDR3: TGTGCCAGCAGCTTAAACAGGGGGATAGACTCTGGGGCCAACGTCCTGACTTTC. The V call is TRBV5-4, the J call TRBJ2-6; 8 nucleotides align to TRBD1. The J segment lost 0 bases and the V segment lost 2 bases, leaving 7 bases of the junction unmatched. Germline values: CDR1 SGHNT, CDR2 YYREEE (reference sequence). This CDR3 is built from 18 residues.